This T cell receptor (beta chain) was sequenced for a study of cytomegalovirus exposure and HLA in healthy donors (dated 2017 in TCRdb). As for the study more broadly: An earlier analysis of approximately 640 of the donors reported approximately 270 Gb of sequence data and 117 million unique TCR beta sequences from about 200 million T cells. An early release covering more than 500 HLA-typed donors comprised roughly 300 gigabases of sequencing data and 85 million to 100 million unique TCR sequences. Of the 398 genotyped donors, over 70% fell in the genetic ancestry cluster associated with self-reported Caucasian donors. The study was designed to test whether signatures of past pathogen exposure could be identified by cataloging public T cell receptors. The study profiled the T cell repertoires of some 610 subjects by immunosequencing and related them to cytomegalovirus serostatus. Besides the first cohort of approximately 670 subjects, a separate validation cohort made up of 120 different subjects was used. To predict cytomegalovirus infection status, the study brought together high-throughput TCR immunosequencing, statistical association of individual TCRs with disease status, and machine learning. A later analysis re-examined previously published TCR beta repertoires from about 670 donors and added high-resolution HLA genotyping to investigate patterns of TCR occurrence. Rather than drawing on any new phenotypic data, the later analysis identified candidate immune exposures from TCR beta sequences and the way those sequences occurred across donors. An earlier analysis of 587 of the donors used high-throughput TCR beta sequencing to judge whether each TCR beta V gene segment behaved as functional or pseudogenic. Donor age, sex, ethnicity and CMV serostatus were collected together with the repertoire data. In a later genetic analysis, genome-wide SNP genotypes for about three fifths of the 666 donors were used, and that subset was treated as a discovery cohort. Every repertoire in the discovery cohort had been generated on one and the same sequencing platform. HLA typing included class I and class II loci at four-digit resolution. Typing coverage varied by locus: roughly 620-630 donors for A, B, C, DRB1 and DQB1; approximately 520 for DQA1; over 600 for DPA1; more than 450 for DPB1. Four to six DR-DQ haplotypes were handled as single units for association and clustering because linkage in the cohort was strong. On average, 235,054 unique TCR beta nucleotide sequences were sequenced per donor among 398 genotyped donors of the cohort, with about 19% of those sequences being non-productive. Study-wide conclusions, independent of this receptor: A cluster of highly shared sequence variants was judged likely to be a technical artifact of the sequencing pipeline. Roughly uniform sequencing depth across donors was assumed in presence/absence analyses, although this assumption may not hold. Most CMV-associated TCR beta chains appeared to be HLA-restricted in a later analysis, and the HLA associations seemed to be driven largely by CMV exposure. According to a later genetic analysis, donors in an Asian-associated ancestry cluster had fewer N-insertions in productive TCRs than the roughly 670-donor mean. Specific HLA alleles were associated with 15,000 to 20,000 TCR beta sequences at a false discovery rate of 0.05 in a later analysis. The earlier analysis of 450 to 700 of the donors excluded seventeen rarely observed V segments, including chromosome 9 orphons, because counts were too low. The only immune exposure information available for the cohort was CMV serostatus. A total of 164 TCR beta chains were listed by the study as associated with cytomegalovirus. When HLA alleles, especially DR and DQ, strongly co-occurred, TCR associations were difficult to assign to individual alleles. It was suggested by the authors that the approach could potentially be generalized to other disease states and immunological phenotypes. The classifier was reported to diagnose cytomegalovirus status with high specificity and sensitivity in both the original cohort and the validation cohort. Correlated functional status among segregating V segments might reflect linkage disequilibrium, but an unknown experimental factor could not be ruled out. In vitro tests confirmed that three of the cytomegalovirus-associated TCR beta chains recognize cytomegalovirus antigens. Some IMGT-functional V segments, including TRBV6-2 and TRBV6-3, could not be told apart with the 87-base-pair reads, so those segments were excluded. Most TCR sequences were observed very rarely across donors, whereas some public TCRs were present in many individuals. An association between a missense DCLRE1C variant and V-gene and J-gene trimming of TCR beta chains was found in a later genetic analysis and replicated in an independent cohort. Because some donors lacked HLA typing at each locus, the association tests relied only on the typed subset. A later analysis reported that several top co-occurrence clusters appeared linked to parvovirus B19, influenza, CMV and Epstein-Barr virus. Only TCR beta chains were sequenced in this cohort, and the absence of alpha or paired-chain data limited detectable features. Compared with equally common non-associated chains, HLA-associated TCR beta chains in a later analysis were more clonally expanded and had lower generation probabilities. In an earlier analysis of around 600 of the donors, most TCR beta V segments appeared in productive rearrangements about 90% or about 30% of the time, broadly matching IMGT annotations. A further reported finding was that TCR beta sequences accurately predicted the HLA-A and HLA-B alleles for most subjects in the first cohort. According to a later analysis, TCR association rates differed among HLA loci, with DRB1 alleles showing the most associated TCRs and HLA-C alleles showing the fewest.

The CDR3 goes from the cysteine to the phenylalanine over 17 residues. This entry keeps only the CDR3 DNA: 51 bases, framed from base 1. At the junction V is shortened by 1 base and J by 3 bases, with 17 bases in between. The germline V gene encodes CDR1 MNHNS and CDR2 SASEGT. With respect to this clone: The specificity of this receptor is unknown. One base away there is no much larger clone; base qualities are not given.

The library was generated by the immunoSEQ multiplex PCR assay. For the multiplex PCR, a mixture combining 60 forward primers for TCR Vbeta segments and 13 reverse primers for TCR Jbeta segments was used. The CDR3 region of rearranged TCR beta genes was amplified from genomic DNA by a multiplex PCR assay. The amplified TCR beta libraries were sequenced on the Illumina HiSeq System as 87-base-pair reads. The authors processed their data as follows. A later analysis tallied around 82 million unique TCR beta chains across the 666 repertoires, and approximately 12 million of those chains were shared by two or more donors. A nearest-neighbor algorithm error-corrected the raw reads and collapsed the reads into unique sequences, merging closely related sequences to remove PCR and sequencing errors. V, D and J gene segments were assigned by aligning CDR3 sequences to IMGT reference sequences. For a sequence to be retained, a match of at least six nucleotides to both a V gene segment and a J gene segment was required. A rearrangement counted as productive if the CDR3 had no stop codons and remained in frame with V and J, and every other rearrangement counted as non-productive. CDR3 was defined by IMGT convention, running from the second conserved V-encoded cysteine to the conserved J-encoded phenylalanine. Sequences without an unambiguous match to a single V gene segment were excluded from the earlier analysis of about 600 of the donors. An earlier analysis of approximately 590 of the donors classified V segments as functional when productive rearrangements were above 56.7% and as segregating when the standard deviation between donors was above 5%. A statistical classification framework was built for diagnosing cytomegalovirus status from the catalog of TCR beta chain sequences. In a later analysis, V and J genes were assigned by comparing TCR nucleotide sequences against IMGT/GENE-DB human TR gene sequences. The TCRdist pipeline was used in a later analysis to assign CDR3 sequences and most-parsimonious VDJ recombination scenarios. A later analysis defined each TCR beta chain by its CDR3 amino acid sequence plus V-gene family, and excluded reads lacking a unique V-gene family. To address suspected cross-contamination and a sequencing artifact, a later analysis removed some 620 highly shared, low-generation-probability nucleotide sequences. For each public chain, a later analysis derived a clonal expansion index from normalized ranks of inferred template counts within each repertoire. A later analysis computed generation probabilities with a VDJ recombination model fitted to out-of-frame rearrangements, and checked the results against IGoR. In a later analysis, hypergeometric tests were used to score TCR-TCR, TCR-HLA and TCR-CMV co-occurrence, with a repertoire-size bias correction applied to TCR pairs. A later analysis estimated false discovery rates by permuting HLA or CMV assignments 20 times. In a later analysis, co-occurring TCRs were grouped using DBSCAN, and TCRdist sequence similarity was added for clustering within HLA-allele-positive subsets. Repertoires with fewer than 30,000 or more than 120,000 public chains, plus five repertoires with anomalous nucleotide sharing, were excluded from co-occurrence clustering. TCRdb retrieved this table from immuneACCESS and kept in-frame rearrangements only. Not all clones are present; in checked studies, unresolved V genes account for under half, and no reason is known for the remainder. Clone size and the V and J calls come from that table; the DNA yielded D and trimming. A total of about 99,000 clones appear in this sample, 79% of them only once. The top ten hold about 3.1% of the sample.

The cohort was made up of approximately 670 healthy bone marrow donors. All cohort members were sampled while nominally healthy, although unrecorded immune exposures were likely present. The donor was CMV seropositive and was included in the group of around 300 seropositive cohort members. A peripheral blood sample was collected from each donor, and TCR beta sequencing was performed on peripheral blood mononuclear cells. The Qiagen DNeasy Blood Extraction Kit was used to extract genomic DNA from the blood cell samples. The chain uses TRBV6-1 and TRBJ2-3; TRBD2 is a possible D gene, resting on 7 matching bases. Sequenced input: PBMCs. This sequence was found in a male donor in good health and CMV-seropositive. The encoded CDR3 is CASSEELEGGLTDTQYF. The DNA sequence reads TGTGCCAGCAGTGAAGAGTTAGAGGGGGGGCTAACAGATACGCAGTATTTT.